This is a list of T cell receptor beta chains from one sample in a study of T cells in pancreatic ductal adenocarcinoma. Libraries were prepared by immunoSEQ multiplex PCR; TCRdb keeps only in-frame clonotypes and omits some of them. This table has approximately 13,000 clones, 80% to 90% appearing once. The sample consisted of PBMCs. All receptors come from a human donor with pancreatic ductal adenocarcinoma. Both conserved end residues are part of each CDR3. D genes are given only for firm matches. Some rows have no size entry. The others give once, few or many, or a class for an expanded clone.

D	V	size	J	CDR3	DNA
-	TRBV11-3	-	TRBJ2-7	CASSLDSGRSREQYF	TGTGCCAGCAGCTTAGACTCCGGGAGATCCCGGGAGCAGTACTTC
-	TRBV2	once	TRBJ2-3	CASEAGASTDTQYF	TGTGCCAGCGAGGCGGGGGCAAGCACAGATACGCAGTATTTT
TRBD1	TRBV5-4	once	TRBJ2-7	CASSFGTGVYEQYF	TGTGCCAGCAGCTTCGGGACAGGGGTCTACGAGCAGTACTTC
-	TRBV5-6	-	TRBJ2-5	CASSLALETQYF	TGTGCCAGCAGCTTGGCTCTAGAGACCCAGTACTTC
TRBD1	TRBV2	-	TRBJ1-3	CASSRPTGAGNTIYF	TGTGCCAGCAGCCGTCCTACAGGGGCCGGAAACACCATATATTTT
TRBD1	TRBV25-1	-	TRBJ1-2	CASSGTGNYGYTF	TGTGCCAGCAGTGGGACAGGAAACTATGGCTACACCTTC
-	TRBV9	-	TRBJ2-2	CASNDQMETGELFF	TGTGCCAGCAACGACCAAATGGAGACCGGGGAGCTGTTTTTT
-	TRBV7-2	-	TRBJ2-5	CASSPGQRQETQYF	TGTGCCAGCAGCCCCGGCCAACGGCAAGAGACCCAGTACTTC
-	TRBV30	-	TRBJ2-2	CAWSRWGAIGELFF	TGTGCCTGGAGTAGGTGGGGCGCTATCGGGGAGCTGTTTTTT
TRBD2	TRBV7-7	-	TRBJ2-5	CASSLVSGETQYF	TGTGCCAGCAGCTTAGTTAGCGGGGAGACCCAGTACTTC
TRBD1	TRBV7-2	-	TRBJ1-1	CASSHSKQGLGETEAFF	TGTGCCAGCAGCCACTCCAAACAGGGGTTGGGTGAAACTGAAGCTTTCTTT
-	TRBV6-6	-	TRBJ2-3	CASSYGTTDTQYF	TGTGCCAGCAGTTACGGGACCACAGATACGCAGTATTTT